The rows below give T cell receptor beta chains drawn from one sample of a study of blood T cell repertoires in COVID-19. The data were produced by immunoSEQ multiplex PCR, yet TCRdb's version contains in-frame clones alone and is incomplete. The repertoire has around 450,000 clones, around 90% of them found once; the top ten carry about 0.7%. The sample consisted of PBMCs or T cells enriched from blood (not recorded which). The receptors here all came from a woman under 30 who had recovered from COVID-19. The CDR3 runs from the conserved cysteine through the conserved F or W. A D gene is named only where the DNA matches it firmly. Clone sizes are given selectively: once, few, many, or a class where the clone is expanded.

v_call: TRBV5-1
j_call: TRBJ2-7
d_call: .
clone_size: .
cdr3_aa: CASSLDPQGEQYF
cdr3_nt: TGCGCCAGCAGCTTGGATCCGCAGGGCGAGCAGTACTTC

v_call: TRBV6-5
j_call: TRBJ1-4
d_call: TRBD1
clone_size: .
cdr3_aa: CASSFFRGKGEKLFF
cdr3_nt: TGTGCCAGCAGTTTTTTCAGGGGGAAAGGTGAAAAACTGTTTTTT

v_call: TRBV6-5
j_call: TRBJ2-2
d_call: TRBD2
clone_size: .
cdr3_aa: CASRAGGDYGELFF
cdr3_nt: TGTGCCAGCAGGGCAGGCGGGGACTACGGGGAGCTGTTTTTT

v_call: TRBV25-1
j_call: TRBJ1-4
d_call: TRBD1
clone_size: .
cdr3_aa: CASSERTGGIEKLFF
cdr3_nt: TGTGCCAGCAGTGAGAGGACAGGGGGCATTGAAAAACTGTTTTTT

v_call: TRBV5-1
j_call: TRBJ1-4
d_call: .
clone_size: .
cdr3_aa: CASSSDINNEKLFF
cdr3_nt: TGCGCCAGCAGCTCCGACATAAATAATGAAAAACTGTTTTTT

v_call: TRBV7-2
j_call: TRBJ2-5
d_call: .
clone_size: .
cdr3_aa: CASSQSSVQETQYF
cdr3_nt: TGTGCCAGCAGCCAGTCTAGCGTCCAAGAGACCCAGTACTTC

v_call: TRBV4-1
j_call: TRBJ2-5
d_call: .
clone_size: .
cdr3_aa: CASSLKAPGGETQYF
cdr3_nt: TGCGCCAGCAGCCTCAAAGCCCCAGGAGGAGAGACCCAGTACTTC

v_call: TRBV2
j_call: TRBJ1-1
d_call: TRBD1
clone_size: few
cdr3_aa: CASSGTGKVAFF
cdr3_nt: TGTGCCAGCAGTGGGACAGGGAAGGTGGCTTTCTTT

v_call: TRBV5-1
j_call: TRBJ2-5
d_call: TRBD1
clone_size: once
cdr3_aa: CASSLGQGQETQYF
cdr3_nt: TGCGCCAGCAGCTTGGGACAGGGTCAAGAGACCCAGTACTTC

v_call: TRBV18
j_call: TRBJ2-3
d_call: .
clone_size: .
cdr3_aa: CASSQEAGPDTQYF
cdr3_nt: TGTGCCAGCTCACAAGAGGCTGGCCCAGATACGCAGTATTTT

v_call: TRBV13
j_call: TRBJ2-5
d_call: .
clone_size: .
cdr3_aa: CASSLGLRGEWETQYF
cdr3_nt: TGTGCCAGCAGCTTAGGCCTGCGGGGCGAATGGGAGACCCAGTACTTC

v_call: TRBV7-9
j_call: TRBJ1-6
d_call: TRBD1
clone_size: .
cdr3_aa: CASSLSSYRDRPTLHF
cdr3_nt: TGTGCCAGCAGCTTATCCTCCTATCGGGACAGGCCAACCCTCCACTTT

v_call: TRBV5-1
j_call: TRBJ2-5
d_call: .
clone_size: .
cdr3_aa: CASRSRRRLDQETQYF
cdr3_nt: TGCGCCAGCAGGTCGCGTCGGCGGCTAGACCAAGAGACCCAGTACTTC

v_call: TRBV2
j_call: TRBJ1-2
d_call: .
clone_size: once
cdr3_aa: CASSPGTVNYGYTF
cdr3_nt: TGTGCCAGCAGTCCTGGGACTGTTAACTATGGCTACACCTTC

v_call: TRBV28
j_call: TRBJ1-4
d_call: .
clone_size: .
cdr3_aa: CASSLGGVGTNEKLFF
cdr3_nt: TGTGCCAGCAGTTTGGGGGGTGTAGGGACTAATGAAAAACTGTTTTTT

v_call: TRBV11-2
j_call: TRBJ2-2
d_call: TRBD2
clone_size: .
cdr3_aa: CASSFKTGGTNTGELFF
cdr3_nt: TGTGCCAGCAGCTTCAAGACGGGGGGAACGAACACCGGGGAGCTGTTTTTT

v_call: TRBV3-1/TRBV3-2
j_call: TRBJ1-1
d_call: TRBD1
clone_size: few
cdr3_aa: CASSPGQGDTEAFF
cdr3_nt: TGTGCCAGCAGCCCCGGACAGGGGGACACTGAAGCTTTCTTT